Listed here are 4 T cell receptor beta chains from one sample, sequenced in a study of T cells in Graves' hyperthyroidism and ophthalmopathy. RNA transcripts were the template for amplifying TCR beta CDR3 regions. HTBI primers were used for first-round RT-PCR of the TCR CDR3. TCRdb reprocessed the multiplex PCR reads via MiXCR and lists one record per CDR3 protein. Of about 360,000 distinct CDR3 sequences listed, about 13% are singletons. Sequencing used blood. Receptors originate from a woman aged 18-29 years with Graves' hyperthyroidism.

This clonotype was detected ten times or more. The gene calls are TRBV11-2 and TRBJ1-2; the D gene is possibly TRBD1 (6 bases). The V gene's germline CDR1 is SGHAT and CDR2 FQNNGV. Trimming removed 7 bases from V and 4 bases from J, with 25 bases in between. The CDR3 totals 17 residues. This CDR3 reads CASTLPRGMHAGYGYTF. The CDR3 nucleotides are TGTGCCAGCACACTCCCGAGGGGGATGCACGCCGGCTATGGCTACACCTTC.

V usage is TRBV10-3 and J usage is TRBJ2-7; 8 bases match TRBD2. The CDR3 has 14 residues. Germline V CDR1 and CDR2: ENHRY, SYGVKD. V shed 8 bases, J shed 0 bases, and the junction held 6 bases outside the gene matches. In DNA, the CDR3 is TGTGCCATCCGGGTAGCGGGGAGCTCCTACGAGCAGTACTTC. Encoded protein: CAIRVAGSSYEQYF.

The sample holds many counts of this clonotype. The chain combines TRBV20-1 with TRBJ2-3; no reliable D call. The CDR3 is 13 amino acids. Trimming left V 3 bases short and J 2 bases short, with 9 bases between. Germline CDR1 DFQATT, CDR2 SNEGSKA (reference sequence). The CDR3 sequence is CSASPGPTDTQYF. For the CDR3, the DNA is TGCAGTGCTAGTCCCGGGCCCACAGATACGCAGTATTTT.

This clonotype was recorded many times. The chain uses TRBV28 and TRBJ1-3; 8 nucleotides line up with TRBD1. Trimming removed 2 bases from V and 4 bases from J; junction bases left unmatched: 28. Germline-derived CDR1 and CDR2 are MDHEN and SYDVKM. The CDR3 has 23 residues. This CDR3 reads CASSLKRWRLGTGREGGGNTIYF. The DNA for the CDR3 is TGTGCCAGCAGTTTAAAGCGGTGGAGATTGGGGACAGGAAGAGAAGGCGGGGGAAACACCATATATTTT.